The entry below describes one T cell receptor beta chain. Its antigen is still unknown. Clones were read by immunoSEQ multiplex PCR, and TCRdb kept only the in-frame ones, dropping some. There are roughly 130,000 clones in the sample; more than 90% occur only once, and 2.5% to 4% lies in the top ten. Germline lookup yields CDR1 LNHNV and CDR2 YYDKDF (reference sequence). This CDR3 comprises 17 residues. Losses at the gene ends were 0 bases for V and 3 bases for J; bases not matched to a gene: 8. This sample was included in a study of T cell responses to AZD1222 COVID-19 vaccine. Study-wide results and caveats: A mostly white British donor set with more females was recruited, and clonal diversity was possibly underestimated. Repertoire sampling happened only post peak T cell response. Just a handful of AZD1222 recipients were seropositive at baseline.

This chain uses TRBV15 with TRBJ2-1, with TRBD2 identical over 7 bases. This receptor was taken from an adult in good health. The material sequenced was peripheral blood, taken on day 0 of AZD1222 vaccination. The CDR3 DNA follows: TGTGCCACCAGCAGAGATGCGGCGGGAGCTCGCTACAATGAGCAGTTCTTC. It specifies CATSRDAAGARYNEQFF.